This T cell receptor (beta chain) was captured by sequencing in a study of T-cell reconstitution after alpha-beta-depleted transplantation in children (dated by TCRdb to 2016 to 2018). With respect to the entire study: T-cell immune reconstitution after TCRalphabeta/CD19-depleted allogeneic hematopoietic cell transplantation in children was quantitatively tracked in the study by means of TCR repertoire profiling. Overall study outcomes, separate from this receptor: The apparently early alphabetaT-cell count recovery about two months after transplant was reportedly dependent on only several hundred rapidly expanded clones derived from non-depleted graft cells. In some patients, the high TCRbeta diversity seen at day 60 was put down to recipient T cells and intrathymic progenitors that had survived conditioning. Over subsequent months, a decline in hyperexpanded clone frequencies was noted, and after one year, T-cell counts and TCRbeta diversity were mostly ascribed to newly produced T cells.

The table lists this clonotype with a count of one. This clone's antigen is unknown. It has no much larger one-base neighbor in the sample; base qualities were not kept. One read yields weak evidence. To prepare the library, PCR was applied. Sequencing was performed on an Illumina HiSeq 2500. To normalize quantification of the TCRbeta repertoire, the TCR libraries were built with molecular barcoding that relied on unique molecular identifiers. Using fastp at Q25 and MiXCR, TCRdb reprocessed the public reads and kept productive beta chains. Every distinct CDR3 protein forms one entry, paired with its most common genes and DNA. The sample table shows fewer than 250,000 distinct CDR3 sequences, and around a sixth are seen once. Of the sample, around 45% is held by the ten largest clones. Taken with the paper, the label for treatment or condition translates to: allogeneic hematopoietic cell transplantation with graft depleted of TCRalphabeta T cells and CD19 B cells. The children who served as transplant recipients had been given grafts of TCRalphabeta/CD19-depleted allogeneic hematopoietic cells.

The CDR3 holds 17 amino acids from the cysteine to the phenylalanine. The DNA shown is the 51-base CDR3, in frame from base 1. According to the germline V gene, CDR1 reads SGHTA and CDR2 reads FQGNSA. V and J are truncated by 5 bases and 0 bases respectively, leaving an intervening sequence of 17 bases. The chain couples TRBV7-2 to TRBJ1-3, with no confident D gene call. This TCR came from a male patient between 2 and 9 years old who had a stem cell transplant for acute lymphoblastic leukemia, so the T cells may come from the graft donor. Sequencing was performed on PBMCs, mostly from graft donor cells, taken 360 days after TCRalphabeta/CD19-depleted stem cell transplant. The sequenced DNA: TGTGCCAGCAGCCCCTCGGGGAGCCCGAGCTCTGGAAACACCATATATTTT. This sequence encodes CASSPSGSPSSGNTIYF.